This passage covers 13 T cell receptor beta chains from one sample sequenced in a study of T cells in Graves' hyperthyroidism and ophthalmopathy. Using RNA transcripts as the source, TCR beta CDR3 regions were amplified. A first-round RT-PCR of the TCR CDR3 used the HTBI primer set. TCRdb ran MiXCR on the multiplex PCR reads and lists one entry per CDR3 protein. This table holds fewer than 900,000 distinct CDR3 sequences, 16% found once. The specimen sequenced was blood. These receptors all stem from a man in his late teens or twenties with Graves' hyperthyroidism.

This clonotype was counted between two and nine times. The chain recombines TRBV27 with TRBJ2-7; 9 nucleotides line up with TRBD1. The germline gives CDR1 MNHEY, CDR2 SMNVEV (reference sequence). The CDR3 runs 18 residues. Trimming cost V 1 base and J 1 base; bases outside gene matches: 11. For the CDR3, the DNA is TGTGCCAGCAGTTTATATCCAGGGGACAGGGCGAGTTCCTACGAGCAGTACTTC. This codes for CASSLYPGDRASSYEQYF.

In this sample, this clonotype turned up many times. The rearrangement joins TRBV12-3 or TRBV12-4 to TRBJ2-1; D remains unclear. Between the trimmed V and J ends, which lost 7 bases and 7 bases, there was a span of 11 bases. The CDR3 is 12 residues long. The CDR3 bases are TGTGCCAGCACCTCCGCTGGGAATGAGCAGTTCTTC. This sequence encodes CASTSAGNEQFF.

This clonotype was counted at least ten times. This chain connects TRBV2 to TRBJ2-3; 10 bases fit TRBD2. The trim removed 8 bases at V and 2 bases at J, leaving 16 bases unmatched. The CDR3 has 18 amino acids. CDR1 and CDR2 from the germline V gene are SNHLY and FYNNEI. DNA for the CDR3: TGTGCCAGCGGAATTCCTAGCGGGGGTTCTACCTACACAGATACGCAGTATTTT. Translated: CASGIPSGGSTYTDTQYF.

This clonotype was detected only a few times. This CDR3 reads CASRRTGANSYEQYF. CDR3 in DNA: TGTGCCAGCAGACGAACAGGGGCCAACTCCTACGAGCAGTACTTC. The genes are TRBV27 and TRBJ2-7, with 7 bases aligning to TRBD1. Germline loops: CDR1 MNHEY, CDR2 SMNVEV (reference sequence). Trimming at V came to 6 bases and at J to 0 bases, leaving 8 bases not matched to a gene. The CDR3 length is 15 residues.

This chain links TRBV20-1 with TRBJ1-5, with D perhaps TRBD1 (5 bases). The CDR3 runs 13 residues. From germline, CDR1 is DFQATT and CDR2 SNEGSKA (reference sequence). V dropped 4 bases and J dropped 6 bases, with 13 bases sitting between them. CDR3 protein: CSAIRGLSQPQHF. Here the CDR3 DNA reads TGCAGTGCTATTAGGGGACTTTCTCAGCCCCAGCATTTT.

This clonotype was detected ten times or more. The chain recombines TRBV6-2 or TRBV6-3 with TRBJ2-3; perhaps TRBD2 as D (5 bases). V shed 6 bases and J shed 2 bases, with 12 bases lying between them. Germline CDR1 is MNHEY and CDR2 is SVGEGT. This CDR3 contains 14 residues. The CDR3 spells CASSGGRITDTQYF. The CDR3 DNA reads TGTGCCAGCAGCGGCGGGCGGATCACAGATACGCAGTATTTT.

This clonotype was seen many times. J is TRBJ2-7 and V is TRBV18, with D possibly TRBD2 on 6 matching bases. The V gene lost 0 bases and the J gene lost 2 bases, with 11 bases spanning the gap. The V gene's germline CDR1 is KGHSH and CDR2 LQKENI. There are 15 residues in the CDR3. CDR3 nucleotides: TGTGCCAGCTCACCACCGCCAAGCGGGCCCTACGAGCAGTACTTC. The encoded protein is CASSPPPSGPYEQYF.

This clonotype was observed at least ten times. The chain uses TRBV7-2 and TRBJ2-7; TRBD2 matches 7 bases. Trimming at V came to 3 bases and at J to 7 bases, leaving 6 bases not matched to a gene. There are 13 residues in the CDR3. Germline V lookup: CDR1 SGHTA, CDR2 FQGNSA. This CDR3 reads CASSLAGAREQYF. The CDR3 coding sequence is TGTGCCAGCAGCTTGGCGGGAGCGAGGGAGCAGTACTTC.

The rearrangement joins TRBV6-2 or TRBV6-3 to TRBJ2-2; no reliable D call. Trimming shortened V by 6 bases and J by 1 base, and 9 bases separated the two germline ends. CDR1 and CDR2 (germline): MNHEY, SVGEGT. This CDR3 spans 14 amino acids. CDR3 residues: CASSPWVNTGELFF. The DNA for the CDR3 is TGTGCCAGCAGCCCTTGGGTGAACACCGGGGAGCTGTTTTTT.

This clonotype has a count of ten or more. Relative to the germline gene, one junction end is altered; a read error may explain this. This chain joins TRBV5-1 and TRBJ2-1, with a possible D match to TRBD2 (5 bases). CDR3 length: 15 residues. CDR1 SGHRS and CDR2 YFSETQ come from the germline V gene. The CDR3 is CASSLVAGSYNEQFF. The DNA of the CDR3 is TGTGCCAGCAGCTTGGTGGCGGGCTCCTACAATGAGCAGTTCTTC.

This clonotype has just a few counts. V gene TRBV6-1 combines with J gene TRBJ1-2; 8 nucleotides agree with TRBD1. V shed 8 bases and J 8 bases; nucleotides not matched to a gene: 16. The germline V gene has CDR1 MNHNS and CDR2 SASEGT. The CDR3 runs 15 residues. CDR3 protein: CASGPLDRVGLGYTF. The CDR3, as DNA: TGTGCCAGCGGACCACTGGACAGGGTGGGATTAGGCTACACCTTC.

Only a few counts were recorded for this clonotype. This chain joins TRBV20-1 and TRBJ2-4, with no clear D. Germline CDR1 is DFQATT and CDR2 is SNEGSKA (reference sequence). There are 13 residues in the CDR3. With 5 bases removed from V and 2 bases from J, the gap between germline ends came to 10 bases. Written as DNA, the CDR3 is TGCAGTGCTGAAGCTGTGACCAAAAACATTCAGTACTTC. Encoded protein: CSAEAVTKNIQYF.

Remarks on this clonotype: At one end the junction does not follow the germline gene, possibly because of a read error. The CDR3 sequence: CASSEGLTVHERYF. CDR3 coding DNA: TGTGCCAGCAGTGAAGGGTTGACCGTGCACGAGCGGTACTTC. V is TRBV2 and J is TRBJ2-7; D gene ambiguous. The CDR3 is made up of 14 amino acids. Germline V gene sequence: CDR1 SNHLY, CDR2 FYNNEI. The full variable domain, rest sourced from reference TRBV2 and TRBJ2-7, is EPEVTQTPSHQVTQMGQEVILRCVPISNHLYFYWYRQILGQKVEFLVSFYNNEISEKSEIFDDQFSVERPDGSNFTLKIRSTKLEDSAMYFCASSEGLTVHERYFGPGTRLTVT.